A selection of T cell receptor beta chains follows, all from one sample in a study of T and B cells in COVID-19 patients. TCRdb passed the multiplex PCR reads through MiXCR, listing each CDR3 protein once. The sample has more than 10,000 distinct CDR3 sequences, around 33% seen once. The sequenced sample consisted of blood. Source of these receptors: a human donor with active COVID-19. Each CDR3 is given with its conserved first and last residue. D genes are given only for firm matches. Clone size is not always given. Where it is, it says once, few, many or a class for expanded clones.

TRBV19,medium-sized,NA,TRBJ1-6,TGTGCCAGTAGTGACTCCTATAATTCACCCCTCCACTTT,CASSDSYNSPLHF
TRBV7-9,once,TRBD1,TRBJ2-2,TGTGCCAGAAGCTTCCGGGACAGGGCGGTCGGGGAGCTGTTTTTT,CARSFRDRAVGELFF
TRBV2,NA,TRBD1,TRBJ1-2,TGTGCCAGCAGGCCGACAGGGGCCGTCAACTATGGCTACACCTTC,CASRPTGAVNYGYTF
TRBV6-4,few,NA,TRBJ1-5,TGTGCCAGCAGTGTAGAGTTAGGGGATCAGCCCCAGCATTTT,CASSVELGDQPQHF
TRBV27,medium-sized,TRBD1,TRBJ2-7,TGTGCCAGCAGTAGGCTAGCCGGGACAGGGCCTAGGGAGCAGTACTTC,CASSRLAGTGPREQYF
TRBV6-5,NA,TRBD1,TRBJ2-7,TGTGCCAGCAGTGACCGACCGGGACAGGGTTCTTACGAGCAGTACTTC,CASSDRPGQGSYEQYF
TRBV18,NA,NA,TRBJ1-5,TGTGCCAGCTCGCCGACAGCTGATAGCAATCAGCCCCAGCATTTT,CASSPTADSNQPQHF
TRBV7-2,few,TRBD1,TRBJ2-5,TGTGCCAGCAGCTTAGGGCAGGGGACAGGGGAGACCCAGTACTTC,CASSLGQGTGETQYF
TRBV10-3,NA,TRBD2,TRBJ2-7,TGTGCCATCGCAAGGACTAGCAACTCCTACGAGCAGTACTTC,CAIARTSNSYEQYF
TRBV4-2,NA,TRBD1,TRBJ2-3,TGTGCCAGCAGCCTTGGGACAGAATATAGCACAGATACGCAGTATTTT,CASSLGTEYSTDTQYF
TRBV27,NA,TRBD1,TRBJ1-2,TGTGCCAGCAGTTTATTGGGCAGGGGGCGCGGTGGCTACACCTTC,CASSLLGRGRGGYTF
TRBV6-1,NA,TRBD1,TRBJ2-3,TGTGCCAGCAGTGAAACGGGCGCGGGCAGGGGGAACACAGATACGCAGTATTTT,CASSETGAGRGNTDTQYF
TRBV29-1,medium-sized,NA,TRBJ2-3,TGCAGCGTGTCACAGGGTCGTGCAGATACGCAGTATTTT,CSVSQGRADTQYF
TRBV27,NA,TRBD2,TRBJ2-1,TGTGCCAGCAGTCTGCTACTAGCGGGGGGGCCCAATGAGCAGTTCTTC,CASSLLLAGGPNEQFF
TRBV18,few,NA,TRBJ2-2,TGTGCCAGCGGTCCCCTTAGTTCTCGGGAGCTGTTTTTT,CASGPLSSRELFF
TRBV6-1,NA,TRBD2,TRBJ2-1,TGTGCCAGCAGGGGGACTAGCGGGGGGGCCAGCTCCTACAATGAGCAGTTCTTC,CASRGTSGGASSYNEQFF
TRBV5-6,NA,NA,TRBJ2-1,TGTGCCAGCAGCCCCACAGGGTGGGGAAAGGAGCAGTTCTTC,CASSPTGWGKEQFF
TRBV27,NA,NA,TRBJ1-6,TGTGCCAGCACCCGACAGGCCAGAGGGGCCTATAATTCACCCCTCCACTTT,CASTRQARGAYNSPLHF
TRBV6-1,NA,TRBD2,TRBJ2-7,TGTGCCACATCTCGAGCCCTAGCGGGGAAAACCTACGAGCAGTACTTC,CATSRALAGKTYEQYF
TRBV11-1,medium-sized,NA,TRBJ2-7,TGTGCCAGCAGCTTAGCGGGGGAGTCCTACGAGCAGTACTTC,CASSLAGESYEQYF
TRBV11-1,medium-sized,NA,TRBJ1-2,TGTGCCAGCAGCGAGGGACGGATCTATGGCTACACCTTC,CASSEGRIYGYTF
TRBV5-5,NA,NA,TRBJ1-4,TGTGCCACTTCTCGTCTCGACGGCGAAAAACTGTTTTTT,CATSRLDGEKLFF
TRBV5-1,few,NA,TRBJ2-5,TGCGCCAGCGGACTCGGGACGGTTCAAGAGACCCAGTACTTC,CASGLGTVQETQYF
TRBV30,NA,TRBD1,TRBJ1-6,TGTGCCTGGAGTGCTGTGGGACAGGGCGGATCACCCCTCCACTTT,CAWSAVGQGGSPLHF
TRBV10-3,few,NA,TRBJ2-3,TGTGCCATCAGTGGACGACAAGACACAGATACGCAGTATTTT,CAISGRQDTDTQYF
TRBV6-1,NA,TRBD1,TRBJ1-4,TGTGCCAGCAGCATGACAGGGAAGGATGAAAAACTGTTTTTT,CASSMTGKDEKLFF
TRBV27,medium-sized,TRBD2,TRBJ2-3,TGTGCCAGCAGCAGTTTGCTACAACTAGCGGGGGGGCAAGATACGCAGTATTTT,CASSSLLQLAGGQDTQYF
TRBV15,medium-sized,NA,TRBJ2-3,TGTGCCACCAGCAGGGCTCGGGGAGCAGGCACAGATACGCAGTATTTT,CATSRARGAGTDTQYF
TRBV19,NA,NA,TRBJ1-2,TGTGCCAGTAGTATTCAAGGCCGCCCTCTCTATGGCTACACCTTC,CASSIQGRPLYGYTF
TRBV5-1,few,NA,TRBJ2-2,TGCGCCAGCAGCTCGCCAGGGTCCGGGGAGCTGTTTTTT,CASSSPGSGELFF
TRBV6-1,NA,NA,TRBJ2-2,TGTGCCAGCAGTGATCGGTCAGGGACCGGGGAGCTGTTTTTT,CASSDRSGTGELFF
TRBV6-1,NA,NA,TRBJ1-1,TGTGCCAGCAGTGCCCGGGTGGGGAAGGGCACTGAAGCTTTCTTT,CASSARVGKGTEAFF
TRBV13,NA,NA,TRBJ2-7,TGTGCCAGCAGCGATCGTGGACCGACCTCCTACGAGCAGTACTTC,CASSDRGPTSYEQYF
TRBV12-3/TRBV12-4,NA,NA,TRBJ1-2,TGTGCCAGCACCTCAGTTGGGTTTTCCCGGCCAGAGCCTAACTATGGCTACACCTTC,CASTSVGFSRPEPNYGYTF
TRBV15,once,TRBD1,TRBJ2-5,TGTGCCACCAGCAGTGACTCCGGGACAGCGCAAGAGACCCAGTACTTC,CATSSDSGTAQETQYF
TRBV15,few,TRBD2,TRBJ2-2,TGTGCCACACTAGCGGGGGGCCGCACCGGGGAGCTGTTTTTT,CATLAGGRTGELFF
TRBV6-1,NA,NA,TRBJ1-3,TGTGCCAGCAGTGAAGCGGCAGGCAGCTCTGGAAACACCATATATTTT,CASSEAAGSSGNTIYF
TRBV5-6,NA,NA,TRBJ1-1,TGTGCCAGCCCAGAGTTGGAATCCCCTGGGGAAGCTTTCTTT,CASPELESPGEAFF
TRBV6-1,medium-sized,TRBD2,TRBJ2-3,TGTGCCAGCACCTTAAGCGGGGGGGGGCGAGGCACAGATACGCAGTATTTT,CASTLSGGGRGTDTQYF
TRBV6-5,NA,NA,TRBJ1-2,TGTGCCAGGAGGGCGGGTAACAATGGCTACACCTTC,CARRAGNNGYTF
TRBV15,medium-sized,TRBD2,TRBJ2-5,TGTGCCACCAGCAGAGATACAAGCGGGGGGAAGACCCAGTACTTC,CATSRDTSGGKTQYF
TRBV12-3/TRBV12-4,medium-sized,NA,TRBJ2-7,TGTGCCAGCACCCTATCCGGGACGGAGACATACGAGCAGTACTTC,CASTLSGTETYEQYF
TRBV28,NA,TRBD2,TRBJ2-2,TGTGCCAGCACGAACGTGAAAGGGAGGGTTATTGCGCGGGAGCTGTTTTTT,CASTNVKGRVIARELFF
TRBV19,medium-sized,NA,TRBJ2-7,TGTGCCAGTGCCCTGACAGTTTTCTACGAGCAGTACTTC,CASALTVFYEQYF
TRBV7-9,few,NA,TRBJ1-6,TGTGCCAGCAGCTTAAACCAAAGCCCCCTCCACTTT,CASSLNQSPLHF
TRBV5-4,NA,NA,TRBJ2-3,TGTGCCAGCAGGTCTCAGCGGTCGAGGGGTACAGATACGCAGTATTTT,CASRSQRSRGTDTQYF
TRBV7-9,NA,NA,TRBJ2-5,TGTGCCAGCAGCACGGCCTGGCAGGAGACCCAGTACTTC,CASSTAWQETQYF
TRBV12-3/TRBV12-4,NA,NA,TRBJ2-7,TGTGCCAGCAGTTTATCGGAAGGATACGAGCAGTACTTC,CASSLSEGYEQYF
TRBV5-6,few,TRBD1,TRBJ1-2,TGTGCCAGCAGCTTCTCCCTGGACAGGGGGGGAGGCTACACCTTC,CASSFSLDRGGGYTF
TRBV5-4,few,NA,TRBJ1-1,TGTGCCAGCAGCTTGGTGACAGCGAACACTGAAGCTTTCTTT,CASSLVTANTEAFF
TRBV7-9,NA,NA,TRBJ1-4,TGTGCCAGCAGCTTCAGGGTCGGGGGTGAAAAACTGTTTTTT,CASSFRVGGEKLFF
TRBV19,medium-sized,NA,TRBJ1-1,TGTGCCAGTAGTACCCGGGATGGCGTCAACACTGAAGCTTTCTTT,CASSTRDGVNTEAFF